This T cell receptor beta chain was recorded in a study of T cell repertoires in cytomegalovirus infection. The wider study: CMV infection together with matching HLA type was indicated by public TCR beta signatures. Study observations and caveats: Clonotypes of TCR beta that were HLA-C-restricted and CMV-specific dominated the ex vivo response. Summed frequency of shared TCR beta families picked out CMV carriers who also had the relevant HLA.

Trimming removed 5 bases from V and 0 bases from J, with 11 bases in between. CDR3 size: 15 residues. The V gene's germline CDR1 is SGHTA and CDR2 FQGNSA. This clonotype has a count of ten or more. The target antigen is unknown. MiXCR, applied by TCRdb to the reads, yields one record per CDR3 protein. The sample consists of under 300,000 distinct CDR3 sequences, approximately 17% of them appearing once. This receptor was identified in a human donor in good health (CMV status not recorded). Some clones in this sample may be carry-over from other donors' samples. The specimen was CD8+ T cells from PBMCs. This rearrangement joins TRBV7-2 to TRBJ2-1; weak D call: TRBD1 (5 bases). The CDR3 loop is CASSPRVSSYNEQFF. The CDR3, as DNA: TGTGCCAGCAGCCCCAGGGTCTCCTCCTACAATGAGCAGTTCTTC.